This T cell receptor beta chain derives from a study of blood T cell repertoires in COVID-19. Study details: COVID-19 samples, acute and convalescent, were from the United States, Italy and Spain. In each case, the material was cDNA or gDNA derived from T cells, B-cell-depleted T cells, or PBMCs.

Trimming cost V 3 bases and J 12 bases, with 12 bases left between them. The germline V gene encodes CDR1 SQVTM and CDR2 ANQGSEA. CDR3 length: 10 residues. In the source study's methods: By means of reference gene primer amplification, nucleated cell counts were estimated. Repertoires were generated with immunoSEQ multiplex PCR, while TCRdb's copy carries only in-frame clones and drops some. Clonal size and the V and J genes are those of that table, whereas D and trimming came from the DNA. The sample has 150,000 to 200,000 clones; about 87% are singletons. The V and J genes are TRBV29-1 and TRBJ2-7, with D possibly being TRBD2 (6 bases). Sequenced sample: peripheral blood. The receptor was isolated from a man in his 60s with acute or convalescent COVID-19. CDR3 nucleotides: TGCAGCGTTGAGACGGGAGATGTGTACTTC. Protein sequence: CSVETGDVYF.